Listed below are T cell receptor beta chains from one sample, sequenced in a study of PD-1 blockade in classical Hodgkin lymphoma. Clones were sequenced by immunoSEQ multiplex PCR, and TCRdb holds only the in-frame ones, with some missing. The sample contains 40,000 to 55,000 clones, about nine tenths of which appear only once. Sequencing used peripheral blood mononuclear cells (PBMCs), obtained at baseline. The receptors stem from a human donor with classical Hodgkin lymphoma. The conserved cysteine and the conserved F or W are not part of the CDR3 here. The D gene is left open where the match is weak. Rows may omit the clone size; those that give it use once, few, many or a size class.

cdr3_length	v_call	d_call	j_call	clone_size	cdr3_aa
12	TRBV14	TRBD2	TRBJ2-7	.	ASSRAGGSYEQY
12	TRBV10-3	TRBD2	TRBJ2-5	.	AISTGGGRETQY
12	TRBV5-1	.	TRBJ2-7	.	ASSLDRAIYEQY
14	TRBV29-1	TRBD2	TRBJ2-2	.	SVEGVAGVNTGELF
13	TRBV6-4	.	TRBJ2-1	once	ASSDSPGSGNEQF
13	TRBV9	TRBD1	TRBJ2-2	.	ASSDRTGNTGELF
14	TRBV28	TRBD1	TRBJ1-2	.	ASSLKGQGSAYGYT
14	TRBV5-8	.	TRBJ2-3	.	ASSPGTFSSTDTQY
15	TRBV10-3	.	TRBJ1-3	.	ATEDRVLINSGNTIY
13	TRBV4-3	.	TRBJ1-3	.	ASSSDFSSGNTIY
9	TRBV5-1	.	TRBJ2-3	.	ASSLEDTQY
14	TRBV25-1	TRBD1	TRBJ1-1	.	ASSALGQGANTEAF
13	TRBV27	TRBD2	TRBJ2-1	.	ASSLSGLALDEQF
13	TRBV5-1	TRBD2	TRBJ2-2	.	ASSLDSGSYGELF
16	TRBV9	.	TRBJ2-1	.	ASSVDGARGGPNNEQF
15	TRBV23-1	TRBD1	TRBJ1-5	.	ASSHPQTGDSNQPQH
11	TRBV6-5	TRBD2	TRBJ2-7	.	ASMAGGSYEQY
12	TRBV4-2	.	TRBJ1-2	.	ASRQMTDPYGYT
16	TRBV11-2	.	TRBJ2-7	.	ASSLARGVMEYSYEQY
11	TRBV6-1	TRBD1	TRBJ2-2	.	ASNRGGTGELF
13	TRBV19	.	TRBJ1-5	.	ASSPTLRGNQPQH
18	TRBV7-2	.	TRBJ2-3	.	ASSLAVGGLTGQSTDTQY
12	TRBV10-3	.	TRBJ1-5	.	AISEIRDLEPQH
14	TRBV7-8	TRBD2	TRBJ2-1	.	ASSLGLAGGDNEQF
11	TRBV6-1	TRBD1	TRBJ2-7	.	ALGDREPYEQY
11	TRBV27	.	TRBJ2-7	once	ASSFSVTYEQY
13	TRBV5-8	.	TRBJ2-7	.	ASSLGAGGAYEQY
15	TRBV28	TRBD1	TRBJ1-5	.	ASRPQTGMRNNQPQH
14	TRBV5-4	TRBD1	TRBJ2-7	.	ASSKGPDRGRYEQY
13	TRBV23-1	.	TRBJ2-5	.	ASSRRGWKGETQY
13	TRBV5-1	TRBD1	TRBJ2-2	.	ASSVDRGRSRELF
14	TRBV19	TRBD1	TRBJ2-7	.	ASSIAPGQRIYEQY
10	TRBV28	.	TRBJ1-6	.	ASSLRNSPLH
14	TRBV6-4	TRBD2	TRBJ2-1	.	ASSDSASGGADEQF
11	TRBV28	.	TRBJ1-5	.	ASSLLRAQPQH
13	TRBV29-1	TRBD2	TRBJ2-5	.	SALRVQWEGETQY
15	TRBV15	TRBD1	TRBJ2-7	.	ATSRGAGTGSFYEQY
11	TRBV19	TRBD1	TRBJ1-1	.	ASSPDRDTEAF
9	TRBV6-6	.	TRBJ2-5	.	ASSSVETQY
13	TRBV27	.	TRBJ1-4	.	ASSPVQGSNEKLF
11	TRBV6-7	.	TRBJ2-1	.	ASTPRGGNEQF
11	TRBV27	.	TRBJ1-1	.	ATRRIYNTEAF